The 22 T cell receptor beta chains presented below share a single source sample, sequenced in a study of T cells in Graves' hyperthyroidism and ophthalmopathy. Authors of the study amplified TCR beta CDR3 regions from RNA transcripts. The HTBI primer set served for first-round RT-PCR of the TCR CDR3. In TCRdb, the multiplex PCR reads were re-called with MiXCR into one record per CDR3 protein. This sample has around 250,000 distinct CDR3 sequences, with approximately 15% found just once. Material for sequencing was blood. These receptor sequences come from a middle-aged woman with Graves' hyperthyroidism that later progressed to Graves' ophthalmopathy.

The sample holds many counts of this clonotype. The rearrangement joins TRBV12-3 or TRBV12-4 to TRBJ1-5, with D possibly matching TRBD1 (6 bases). V was shortened by 5 bases and J by 6 bases, with 23 bases between the two germline ends. This CDR3 has 17 residues. This chain's CDR3 is CASSPPLGTKGGQPQHF. Written as DNA, the CDR3 is TGTGCCAGCAGTCCCCCCCTCGGGACGAAAGGGGGTCAGCCCCAGCATTTT.

There are many counts of this clonotype. The J gene is TRBJ2-1, the V gene TRBV28; 7 nucleotides agree with TRBD2. V shed 8 bases, J shed 7 bases, and the junction held 8 bases outside the gene matches. This CDR3 is built from 13 residues. Germline lookup yields CDR1 MDHEN and CDR2 SYDVKM. CDR3 DNA: TGTGCCAGCCACATCCGCGGGGGAAATGAGCAGTTCTTC. Translation gives CASHIRGGNEQFF.

This clonotype showed up many times. V and J are TRBV13 and TRBJ1-1; no clear D. The V and J ends lost 3 bases and 4 bases respectively, with 15 bases between them. This CDR3 has 15 amino acids. The germline gives CDR1 PRHDT, CDR2 FYEKMQ (reference sequence). DNA for the CDR3: TGTGCCAGCAGCTTCCCTACCCACTTGGGCACTGAAGCTTTCTTT. Protein: CASSFPTHLGTEAFF.

This clonotype was observed a handful of times. The CDR3 end shows no conserved phenylalanine or tryptophan, and so a read error is likely. The chain is built from TRBV3-1 and TRBJ1-1; no clear D. The V and J ends lost 0 bases and 3 bases respectively, with 11 bases between them. Germline CDR1 reads LGHDT; CDR2 reads YNNKEL (reference sequence). The CDR3 spans 15 residues. The CDR3 is CASSQEQSRHTEAFL. For the CDR3, the DNA is TGTGCCAGCAGCCAAGAACAGTCCCGGCACACTGAAGCTTTCCTT.

This clonotype was seen repeatedly, ten times or more. This chain uses TRBV25-1 with TRBJ2-1; D possibly matches TRBD1 or TRBD2 (5 bases each). The CDR3 is 14 residues long. The V end lost 2 bases, the J end lost 7 bases, and 12 bases lay between the germline ends. The germline CDR1 and CDR2 sequences are MGHDK and SYGVNS. The CDR3 nucleotides are TGTGCCAGCAGTGAAGGGGTCGAGGGGAATGAGCAGTTCTTC. Translating it yields CASSEGVEGNEQFF.

This clonotype was counted at least ten times. The gene calls are TRBV28 and TRBJ2-1, with 9 bases aligning to TRBD1. Germline trimming cut 5 bases from V and 6 bases from J; bases unmatched to any gene: 11. Germline V gene lookup returns CDR1 MDHEN and CDR2 SYDVKM. The CDR3 totals 16 residues. The CDR3 region has the DNA TGTGCCAGCAGTCCGACAGGGGGGCCGATCGGCAATGAGCAGTTCTTC. It yields the protein CASSPTGGPIGNEQFF. Variable domain in full (rest from reference TRBV28 and TRBJ2-1): DVKVTQSSRYLVKRTGEKVFLECVQDMDHENMFWYRQDPGLGLRLIYFSYDVKMKEKGDIPEGYSVSREKKERFSLILESASTNQTSMYLCASSPTGGPIGNEQFFGPGTRLTVL.

This clonotype has at least ten counts. This sequence joins TRBV20-1 and TRBJ2-7; TRBD2 agrees at 11 bases. There are 14 residues in the CDR3. With V trimmed by 1 base and J by 5 bases, 4 bases remained unmatched. CDR1 is DFQATT and CDR2 is SNEGSKA in the germline V gene (reference sequence). CDR3 region: CSARGLAGPNEQYF. The CDR3 coding sequence is TGCAGTGCTAGAGGACTAGCGGGACCTAACGAGCAGTACTTC.

This clonotype was seen at least ten times. The chain uses TRBV11-2 and TRBJ2-1; 8 bases agree with TRBD2. The germline CDR1 and CDR2 sequences are SGHAT and FQNNGV. This CDR3 region has 17 residues. V gave up 3 bases and J gave up 3 bases; unmatched junction bases: 10. CDR3 sequence: CASSFAVTGGGYNEQFF. CDR3 sequence (DNA): TGTGCCAGCAGCTTTGCGGTGACGGGAGGGGGCTACAATGAGCAGTTCTTC.

This clonotype was found many times. The chain employs TRBV19 and TRBJ1-1; D gene unclear. This CDR3 has 12 residues. Germline V CDR1 and CDR2: LNHDA, SQIVND (reference sequence). V was shortened by 7 bases and J by 1 base, with 7 bases between the two germline ends. The CDR3 nucleotides are TGTGCCAGTATCCGGGAGAACACTGAAGCTTTCTTT. As protein: CASIRENTEAFF.

The chain has TRBV12-3 or TRBV12-4 and TRBJ2-1; either TRBD1 or TRBD2 may supply D (5 bases each). V dropped 3 bases and J dropped 5 bases, with 11 bases sitting between them. CDR3 length: 14 amino acids. CDR3 DNA sequence: TGTGCCAGCAGTTTTATTGGGGGTAACAATGAGCAGTTCTTC. Translating it yields CASSFIGGNNEQFF.

This clonotype was seen repeatedly, ten times or more. The CDR3 bases are TGTGCCAGCAGCTTAGAACGGCGCACTCAAGGCTACGAGCAGTACTTC. Residues: CASSLERRTQGYEQYF. This chain links TRBV7-9 with TRBJ2-7; D gene unclear. Germline CDR1 and CDR2: SEHNR and FQNEAQ (reference sequence). V was shortened by 1 base and J by 3 bases, with 16 bases between the two germline ends. CDR3 length: 16 residues.

This clonotype was counted only a few times. This chain connects TRBV5-1 to TRBJ2-7, with 10 bases identical to TRBD1. Per the germline V gene, CDR1 is SGHRS and CDR2 is YFSETQ. The CDR3 runs 17 residues. Trimming removed 2 bases from V and 1 base from J; junction bases left unmatched: 9. Here the CDR3 reads CASSLQSGTGASYEQYF. The DNA of the CDR3 is TGCGCCAGCAGCTTACAGTCCGGGACAGGGGCTTCCTACGAGCAGTACTTC.

Remarks on this clonotype: This could be a read error, since a much larger clone is one nucleotide away. This chain connects TRBV7-9 to TRBJ1-5; D gene uncertain. Germline V gives CDR1 SEHNR, CDR2 FQNEAQ (reference sequence). CDR3 length equals 12 residues. Between the trimmed V and J ends, which lost 3 bases and 9 bases, there was a span of 9 bases. This CDR3 reads CASSFQYRPQHF. The DNA of the CDR3 is TGTGCCAGCAGCTTCCAATATCGGCCCCAGCATTTT. The full variable domain, completed using reference TRBV7-9 and TRBJ1-5, is DTGVSQNPRHKITKRGQNVTFRCDPISEHNRLYWYRQTLGQGPEFLTYFQNEAQLEKSRLLSDRFSAERPKGSFSTLEIQRTEQGDSAMYLCASSFQYRPQHFGDGTRLSIL.

The chain links TRBV27 to TRBJ1-6, with D hard to call. Between the trimmed V and J ends, which lost 6 bases and 12 bases, there was a span of 15 bases. CDR1 and CDR2 from the germline V gene are MNHEY and SMNVEV (reference sequence). This CDR3 contains 13 residues. The CDR3 sequence is CASSPRPSLPLHF. CDR3 coding DNA: TGTGCCAGCAGCCCCCGGCCCTCCCTACCCCTCCACTTT.

This clonotype was detected ten times or more. The genes are TRBV2 and TRBJ2-3, with no clear D. Germline CDR1 SNHLY, CDR2 FYNNEI. CDR3 length equals 15 residues. The V gene lost 6 bases and the J gene lost 0 bases, with 13 bases spanning the gap. Here the CDR3 DNA reads TGTGCCAGCAGACCCAGGAGTGGAAGCACAGATACGCAGTATTTT. Residues: CASRPRSGSTDTQYF.

The V and J genes are TRBV6-1 and TRBJ1-2; 8 nucleotides agree with TRBD1. The CDR3 covers 14 residues. V gave up 6 bases and J gave up 4 bases; unmatched junction bases: 7. The V gene's germline CDR1 is MNHNS and CDR2 SASEGT. CDR3 sequence: CASRTGGSLYGYTF. CDR3 bases: TGTGCCAGCAGAACAGGGGGTTCCCTCTATGGCTACACCTTC.

This clonotype has at least ten counts. V is TRBV20-1 and J is TRBJ2-5, with TRBD2 matching over 7 bases. With V trimmed by 1 base and J by 5 bases, 7 bases remained unmatched. Germline V gene lookup returns CDR1 DFQATT and CDR2 SNEGSKA (reference sequence). This CDR3 spans 14 amino acids. The CDR3 region is CSARAGGFSETQYF. CDR3 bases: TGCAGTGCTAGAGCGGGGGGTTTCTCGGAGACCCAGTACTTC.

At least ten counts were recorded for this clonotype. The germline gene is not matched at one end of the junction; a read error may be the cause. The rearrangement joins TRBV28 to TRBJ2-3; D is ambiguous. Germline CDR1 is MDHEN and CDR2 is SYDVKM. The CDR3 length is 13 residues. DNA for the CDR3: TGTGCCAGCTCAGTATCGAGCATAGATACGCAGTATTTT. It codes for CASSVSSIDTQYF.

This clonotype was observed a handful of times. The J gene is TRBJ2-1, the V gene TRBV20-1; no clear D gene. V lost 3 bases, J lost 4 bases, and 19 bases lay in between. Germline CDR1 is DFQATT and CDR2 is SNEGSKA (reference sequence). This CDR3 has 16 amino acids. The CDR3 reads CSASSVFTVGYNEQFF. CDR3 in DNA: TGCAGTGCTAGTTCTGTGTTCACAGTGGGATACAATGAGCAGTTCTTC.

CDR3 protein: CASGLGVSTDTQYF. The CDR3 nucleotides read TGTGCTAGTGGTTTGGGGGTAAGCACAGATACGCAGTATTTT. The chain employs TRBV12-5 and TRBJ2-3; D gene unclear. CDR1 is LGHNT and CDR2 is FRNRAP in the germline V gene. Trimming took 1 base from V and 0 from J, leaving 5 bases between them. The CDR3 length is 14 residues.

There are many counts of this clonotype. V usage is TRBV2 and J usage is TRBJ2-7; D is uncertain. CDR1 and CDR2 (germline): SNHLY, FYNNEI. The CDR3 has 13 residues. V was pared by 2 bases and J by 4 bases, with 9 bases between. CDR3 DNA sequence: TGTGCCAGCAGTGAATCTGAGGCTTACGAGCAGTACTTC. It translates to CASSESEAYEQYF. Together with reference TRBV2 and TRBJ2-7, the CDR3 gives the full variable domain: EPEVTQTPSHQVTQMGQEVILRCVPISNHLYFYWYRQILGQKVEFLVSFYNNEISEKSEIFDDQFSVERPDGSNFTLKIRSTKLEDSAMYFCASSESEAYEQYFGPGTRLTVT.

This clonotype was found many times. The CDR3 reads CASSPGTTGELFF. Here the CDR3 DNA reads TGTGCCAGCAGTCCCGGGACAACCGGGGAGCTGTTTTTT. This chain connects TRBV2 to TRBJ2-2; perhaps TRBD1 as D (6 bases). CDR3 size: 13 residues. Germline V lookup: CDR1 SNHLY, CDR2 FYNNEI. V lost 5 bases and J 5 bases, leaving 9 bases between the germline ends. Complete variable domain (other parts from reference TRBV2 and TRBJ2-2): EPEVTQTPSHQVTQMGQEVILRCVPISNHLYFYWYRQILGQKVEFLVSFYNNEISEKSEIFDDQFSVERPDGSNFTLKIRSTKLEDSAMYFCASSPGTTGELFFGEGSRLTVL.